Below, 32 T cell receptor beta chains from the same sample are listed, as sequenced in a study of cytomegalovirus exposure and HLA in healthy donors. Repertoires were generated with immunoSEQ multiplex PCR, while TCRdb's copy carries only in-frame clones and drops some. This table has 100,000 to 150,000 clones, about 91% appearing once. Material for sequencing was PBMCs. The receptors stem from a woman younger than 30 in good health and CMV-seronegative.

The chain recombines TRBV30 with TRBJ2-1; D is uncertain. Per the germline V gene, CDR1 is GTSNPN and CDR2 is SVGIG (reference sequence). The CDR3 runs to 13 residues. V lost 7 bases and J 0 bases, leaving 10 bases between the germline ends. CDR3 coding DNA: TGTGCCTTTACTCGGAGCTCCTACAATGAGCAGTTCTTC. Translated: CAFTRSSYNEQFF.

This rearrangement joins TRBV18 to TRBJ2-3; 7 bases are a match to TRBD2. With 3 bases clipped from V and 0 bases from J, the junction kept 3 bases outside the gene matches. This CDR3 has 15 amino acids. Germline CDR1 is KGHSH and CDR2 is LQKENI. The CDR3 DNA is TGTGCCAGCTCACCGGCTAGCGGAAGCACAGATACGCAGTATTTT. This gives the protein CASSPASGSTDTQYF.

The table lists this clone with a count of one. V gene TRBV7-9 combines with J gene TRBJ2-2; possible D gene TRBD2, 6 bases. The CDR3 is made up of 16 amino acids. V dropped 3 bases and J dropped 4 bases, with 15 bases sitting between them. The germline CDR1 and CDR2 sequences are SEHNR and FQNEAQ (reference sequence). The CDR3 nucleotides are TGTGCCAGCAGCTTGACCGGGACTCTCCCCACCGGGGAGCTGTTTTTT. It yields the protein CASSLTGTLPTGELFF.

This clone was recorded a few times. The chain employs TRBV6-1 and TRBJ1-2; D uncertain. CDR1 and CDR2 (germline): MNHNS, SASEGT. The V end lost 7 bases, the J end lost 4 bases, and 7 bases lay between the germline ends. This CDR3 has 11 residues. The CDR3 coding sequence is TGTGCCAGCACCCGTAGCTATGGCTACACCTTC. It encodes CASTRSYGYTF.

The chain employs TRBV7-9 and TRBJ2-7, with D uncertain. V lost 3 bases and J 6 bases, leaving 6 bases between the germline ends. The CDR3 spans 11 residues. Germline V CDR1 and CDR2: SEHNR, FQNEAQ (reference sequence). Here the CDR3 DNA reads TGTGCCAGCAGCTTGGGCCCCGAGCAGTACTTC. The encoded protein is CASSLGPEQYF.

This rearrangement joins TRBV5-1 to TRBJ1-2, with D perhaps matching TRBD1 (6 bases). The CDR3 loop spans 14 amino acids. The V gene lost 3 bases and the J gene lost 8 bases, with 17 bases spanning the gap. Per germline, CDR1 SGHRS and CDR2 YFSETQ. The CDR3 spells CASSSGRGAEGYTF. The CDR3 DNA reads TGCGCCAGCAGCTCCGGCCGGGGGGCGGAGGGCTACACCTTC.

This sequence joins TRBV5-1 and TRBJ2-3, with 9 nucleotides matching TRBD2. Unmatched junction bases numbered 5, after V lost 3 bases and J lost 0 bases. This CDR3 contains 16 residues. The germline V gene has CDR1 SGHRS and CDR2 YFSETQ. The CDR3 loop reads CASSSPSGASTDTQYF. In DNA form, the CDR3 reads TGCGCCAGCAGCTCCCCTAGCGGGGCTAGCACAGATACGCAGTATTTT.

V usage is TRBV9 and J usage is TRBJ2-3, with 12 bases that match TRBD2. CDR1 and CDR2 (germline): SGDLS, YYNGEE. This CDR3 has 16 residues. The J segment lost 4 bases and the V segment lost 0 bases, leaving 3 bases of the junction unmatched. The CDR3 protein is CASSVGLAGVSDTQYF. DNA of the CDR3: TGTGCCAGCAGCGTAGGACTAGCGGGAGTGTCAGATACGCAGTATTTT.

This chain uses TRBV27 with TRBJ2-7; 9 bases match TRBD1. V was clipped by 8 bases and J by 12 bases; unmatched bases: 11. Germline V gene data show CDR1 as MNHEY and CDR2 as SMNVEV (reference sequence). The CDR3 loop spans 12 amino acids. The chain's CDR3 is CASGRQGEFRYF. The CDR3, as DNA: TGTGCCAGCGGACGACAGGGGGAATTTCGGTACTTC.

The genes are TRBV5-4 and TRBJ2-7, with D possibly TRBD1 on 6 matching bases. CDR1 and CDR2 (germline): SGHNT, YYREEE (reference sequence). V gave up 3 bases and J gave up 3 bases, with 13 bases separating them. CDR3 length equals 14 residues. The CDR3 protein is CASSSQQGHYEQYF. The DNA of the CDR3 is TGTGCCAGCAGCTCTCAACAGGGCCACTACGAGCAGTACTTC.

The genes are TRBV7-8 and TRBJ1-5; D is unresolved. CDR1 is SGHVS, CDR2 FQNEAQ, per germline. CDR3 length equals 13 residues. V was pared by 0 bases and J by 5 bases, with 5 bases between. CDR3 in amino acids: CASSLAPYQPQHF. In nucleotides, the CDR3 is TGTGCCAGCAGCTTAGCCCCCTATCAGCCCCAGCATTTT.

The chain couples TRBV5-6 to TRBJ2-7, with TRBD2 matching 7 bases. Germline V lookup: CDR1 SGHDT, CDR2 YYEEEE. J gave up 6 bases and V 2 bases, and 5 bases lay outside the gene matches. This CDR3 comprises 13 residues. CDR3 sequence reads: CASSLREVAEQYV. CDR3 nucleotide sequence: TGTGCCAGCAGCTTACGGGAGGTTGCCGAGCAGTACGTC.

V usage is TRBV28 and J usage is TRBJ2-7, with 12 positions matching TRBD1. Germline trimming cut 9 bases from V and 7 bases from J; bases unmatched to any gene: 10. CDR1 is MDHEN, CDR2 SYDVKM, per germline. There are 14 residues in the CDR3. The CDR3 spells CASHSGTGGREQYF. The CDR3 nucleotides read TGTGCCAGTCATTCCGGGACAGGGGGCCGGGAGCAGTACTTC.

V usage is TRBV27 and J usage is TRBJ2-1, with TRBD2 identical over 9 bases. Germline loops: CDR1 MNHEY, CDR2 SMNVEV (reference sequence). CDR3 length equals 15 residues. Trimming cost V 6 bases and J 6 bases; bases outside gene matches: 9. CDR3: CASSLGLAASNEQFF. As DNA, the CDR3 is TGTGCCAGCAGCCTGGGACTAGCAGCGTCCAATGAGCAGTTCTTC.

V usage is TRBV5-6 and J usage is TRBJ1-1; D not certain. The CDR3 loop spans 15 amino acids. In germline, CDR1 is SGHDT, CDR2 YYEEEE. Deletions cut 1 base from V and 6 bases from J, with 16 bases between. This CDR3 is CASSLRPGGNAEAFF. In DNA, the CDR3 is TGTGCCAGCAGCTTGCGGCCTGGCGGAAACGCTGAAGCTTTCTTT.

The chain is built from TRBV6-1 and TRBJ1-2, with 8 bases that match TRBD1. After removal of 5 bases from V and 2 bases from J, the junction contained 4 bases not matched to a gene. The CDR3 has 14 residues. CDR1 is MNHNS, CDR2 SASEGT, per germline. The CDR3 DNA reads as TGTGCCAGCAGTAAGACAGGGGAGAACTATGGCTACACCTTC. Translating it yields CASSKTGENYGYTF.

This chain links TRBV5-1 with TRBJ2-2, with D possibly matching TRBD1 (6 bases). V was trimmed by 0 bases and J by 0 bases, leaving 12 bases between them. CDR1 is SGHRS, CDR2 YFSETQ, per germline. This CDR3 region has 17 residues. The CDR3 is CASSLGGTSANTGELFF. The CDR3 DNA reads as TGCGCCAGCAGCTTGGGAGGGACAAGCGCGAACACCGGGGAGCTGTTTTTT.

The DNA of the CDR3 is TGTGCCAGCAGTTTATATGACAGGGATACGCAGTATTTT. Translated: CASSLYDRDTQYF. The genes are TRBV28 and TRBJ2-3, with D perhaps matching TRBD1 (6 bases). From germline, CDR1 is MDHEN and CDR2 SYDVKM. CDR3 length equals 13 residues. Trimming removed 1 base from V and 6 bases from J, with 8 bases in between.

This chain joins TRBV18 and TRBJ2-2; TRBD2 matches 9 bases. The CDR3 runs 17 residues. V dropped 3 bases and J dropped 2; count of bases not matched to a gene: 7. The germline V gene encodes CDR1 KGHSH and CDR2 LQKENI. CDR3 region: CASSPVGTSRNTGELFF. The CDR3 nucleotides read TGTGCCAGCTCACCCGTTGGGACTAGCAGAAACACCGGGGAGCTGTTTTTT.

The J gene is TRBJ2-1, the V gene TRBV7-9; TRBD2 matches at 9 bases. The CDR3 has 17 residues. With V trimmed by 5 bases and J by 7 bases, 15 bases remained unmatched. Germline CDR1 and CDR2: SEHNR and FQNEAQ (reference sequence). The CDR3 bases are TGTGCCAGCAGCGTTCTCCCGGGACTAGCTGGTGAAAATGAGCAGTTCTTC. Its protein is CASSVLPGLAGENEQFF.

The chain has TRBV27 and TRBJ1-1; TRBD1 matches at 9 bases. Germline loops: CDR1 MNHEY, CDR2 SMNVEV (reference sequence). The CDR3 totals 14 residues. V dropped 6 bases and J dropped 5; count of bases not matched to a gene: 7. The CDR3: CASSEQGAWTEAFF. CDR3 nucleotides: TGTGCCAGCAGCGAACAGGGGGCATGGACTGAAGCTTTCTTT.

This chain joins TRBV7-2 and TRBJ2-1; D not certain. With 1 base removed from V and 0 bases from J, the gap between germline ends came to 7 bases. Germline CDR1 reads SGHTA; CDR2 reads FQGNSA. The CDR3 length is 15 residues. The DNA for the CDR3 is TGTGCCAGCAGCTTAGTAGGCGGCTCCTACAATGAGCAGTTCTTC. Translation: CASSLVGGSYNEQFF.

V gene TRBV2 combines with J gene TRBJ2-4; possible D gene TRBD2, 7 bases. The V and J ends lost 5 bases and 6 bases respectively, with 23 bases between them. Germline-derived CDR1 and CDR2 are SNHLY and FYNNEI. The CDR3 consists of 17 residues. CDR3 DNA: TGTGCCAGCAGTTGGGGGGGGGCGCAGATAGGGCGAAACATTCAGTACTTC. Amino acid sequence: CASSWGGAQIGRNIQYF.

The rearrangement uses TRBV19 and TRBJ1-1; the D is unclear. V was trimmed by 3 bases and J by 1 base, leaving 18 bases between them. The germline V gene encodes CDR1 LNHDA and CDR2 SQIVND (reference sequence). The CDR3 consists of 17 residues. CDR3 sequence reads: CASSILFGGWGNTEAFF. DNA for the CDR3: TGTGCCAGTAGTATTTTGTTCGGAGGGTGGGGGAACACTGAAGCTTTCTTT.

The rearrangement uses TRBV28 and TRBJ1-3; D possibly corresponds to TRBD1 (5 bases). The CDR3 is 16 residues long. Germline lookup yields CDR1 MDHEN and CDR2 SYDVKM. The V gene lost 11 bases and the J gene lost 0 bases, with 20 bases spanning the gap. In DNA, the CDR3 is TGTGCCGCCGGGACTTTCGGAAGGAGCTCTGGAAACACCATATATTTT. Amino acids: CAAGTFGRSSGNTIYF.

This chain's CDR3 is CASRRDSRDTEAFF. For the CDR3, the DNA is TGTGCCAGCAGACGGGACTCTAGGGACACTGAAGCTTTCTTT. The chain couples TRBV6-6 to TRBJ1-1, with D maybe TRBD1 (5 bases). Germline V lookup: CDR1 MNHNY, CDR2 SVGAGI (reference sequence). V was trimmed by 6 bases and J by 3 bases, leaving 14 bases between them. The CDR3 covers 14 residues.

This clone has only a few counts. The rearrangement links TRBV15 to TRBJ2-1, with 8 bases matching TRBD1. The CDR3 runs 14 residues. Germline CDR1 reads LNHNV; CDR2 reads YYDKDF (reference sequence). V trimming: 2 bases; J trimming: 7 bases; junction bases outside the gene matches: 4. The CDR3 DNA reads TGTGCCACCAGCAGACCGGACAGGGATAATGAGCAGTTCTTC. It is translated as CATSRPDRDNEQFF.

This clone has more than one count but fewer than ten. This chain uses TRBV7-9 with TRBJ2-5, with a possible D match to TRBD2 (6 bases). Trimming shortened V by 5 bases and J by 3 bases, and 28 bases separated the two germline ends. The germline V gene has CDR1 SEHNR and CDR2 FQNEAQ (reference sequence). The CDR3 loop spans 19 amino acids. The CDR3 loop reads CASSRFLGASAWLKETQYF. The CDR3, as DNA: TGTGCCAGCAGCCGTTTTCTAGGGGCTAGCGCGTGGTTAAAAGAGACCCAGTACTTC.

This chain connects TRBV28 to TRBJ2-7; TRBD2 is a possible D gene (6 bases). The CDR3 runs to 15 residues. The germline gives CDR1 MDHEN, CDR2 SYDVKM. Trimming took off 7 bases at V and 1 base at J, with 17 bases between the two ends. The CDR3 bases are TGTGCCAGCACTAATCAGGGCGCGGGGTCCTACGAGCAGTACTTC. This gives the protein CASTNQGAGSYEQYF.

The rearrangement joins TRBV2 to TRBJ2-3; the D is unclear. CDR1 is SNHLY and CDR2 is FYNNEI in the germline V gene. The CDR3 is made up of 15 amino acids. V was shortened by 1 base and J by 4 bases, with 12 bases between the two germline ends. The CDR3 is CASSEVGPPADTQYF. CDR3 nucleotide sequence: TGTGCCAGCAGTGAAGTGGGCCCCCCGGCAGATACGCAGTATTTT.

This clone has a single count. The chain uses TRBV30 and TRBJ1-2, with D hard to call. The germline V and J ends were trimmed by 3 bases and 8 bases, with 10 bases remaining between them. There are 11 residues in the CDR3. Germline V CDR1 and CDR2: GTSNPN, SVGIG (reference sequence). In DNA form, the CDR3 reads TGTGCCTGGAGGTCTAGCCTGGGCTACACCTTC. Protein sequence: CAWRSSLGYTF.

CDR3 nucleotide sequence: TGCGCCAGCAGCCAAGACTCCTCAGCGGGGTTTGTTGCCACCGGGGAGCTGTTTTTT. Translating gives CASSQDSSAGFVATGELFF. The rearrangement joins TRBV4-1 to TRBJ2-2, with 7 bases identical to TRBD2. Germline CDR1 MGHRA, CDR2 YSYEKL. This CDR3 is 19 amino acids long. V gave up 0 bases and J gave up 4 bases; unmatched junction bases: 14.